The 24 T cell receptor beta chains in this list originate from one sample, sequenced in a study of blood T cell repertoires in COVID-19 (TCRdb year 2020). Libraries came from the immunoSEQ multiplex PCR assay. TCRdb took this table from immuneACCESS and kept in-frame rearrangements with V and J called. Such tables lack part of the clones; where checked against another copy, unresolved V genes explain under half of the gap, and the rest is unexplained. Across this sample there are approximately 300,000 clones, with about 92% seen only once. The leading ten clones occupy around 2.5% of the sample. Sequenced sample: PBMCs or T cells enriched from blood (not recorded which). These receptors came from a man in his fifties or sixties who had recovered from COVID-19.

This clone was seen a single time. The rearrangement links TRBV11-2 to TRBJ2-7; D unresolved. This CDR3 region has 14 residues. CDR1 is SGHAT and CDR2 is FQNNGV in the germline V gene. V gave up 2 bases and J gave up 0 bases, with 8 bases separating them. The CDR3: CASSLLRSSYEQYF. In DNA, the CDR3 is TGTGCCAGCAGCTTACTGCGGAGCTCCTACGAGCAGTACTTC.

Worth noting for this clone: One end of the junction does not line up with germline, which may come from a read error. The chain carries TRBV7-7 and TRBJ1-1; the D gene is possibly TRBD1 (5 bases). The V gene's germline CDR1 is SSHAT and CDR2 FNYEAQ (reference sequence). The CDR3 has 13 amino acids. The CDR3 coding sequence is TGTGCTAGCAGCTTAGGACATCAAACGGAAGCTTTCTTT. Translated: CASSLGHQTEAFF.

The rearrangement joins TRBV5-1 to TRBJ1-1, with D unresolved. Germline CDR1 and CDR2: SGHRS and YFSETQ. The CDR3 is made up of 15 amino acids. Trimming stripped 6 bases from V and 4 bases from J, with 19 bases between. CDR3 bases: TGCGCCAGCACTCTGACCGGGAGACGTATCACTGAAGCTTTCTTT. Its translation: CASTLTGRRITEAFF. The full variable domain, rest sourced from reference TRBV5-1 and TRBJ1-1, is KAGVTQTPRYLIKTRGQQVTLSCSPISGHRSVSWYQQTPGQGLQFLFEYFSETQRNKGNFPGRFSGRQFSNSRSEMNVSTLELGDSALYLCASTLTGRRITEAFFGQGTRLTVV.

The V call is TRBV27, the J call TRBJ1-1; a possible D gene is TRBD1 (5 bases). CDR3 length: 14 amino acids. V gave up 3 bases and J gave up 0 bases, with 8 bases separating them. Germline V CDR1 and CDR2: MNHEY, SMNVEV (reference sequence). The CDR3 DNA reads TGTGCCAGCAGTTTTGACAGAATGAACACTGAAGCTTTCTTT. It encodes CASSFDRMNTEAFF.

The J gene is TRBJ2-1, the V gene TRBV7-9; 7 nucleotides agree with TRBD1. Looked up from germline, CDR1 is SEHNR and CDR2 is FQNEAQ (reference sequence). CDR3 length: 14 residues. V was pared by 8 bases and J by 0 bases, with 4 bases of the junction left unmatched. CDR3 DNA: TGTGCCAGCTCCAGGGACAGCTCCTACAATGAGCAGTTCTTC. Its protein is CASSRDSSYNEQFF.

The chain is built from TRBV9 and TRBJ2-1, with TRBD2 as a possible D gene (5 bases). V was cut by 3 bases and J by 6 bases, with 22 bases left in between. CDR3 length: 17 residues. Germline-derived CDR1 and CDR2 are SGDLS and YYNGEE. For the CDR3, the DNA is TGTGCCAGCAGCGAGGGTCACATCGCACTAGATTTCAATGAGCAGTTCTTC. Amino acids: CASSEGHIALDFNEQFF.

The J gene is TRBJ2-7, the V gene TRBV27; weak D call: TRBD2 (6 bases). The CDR3 runs to 15 residues. The germline V gene encodes CDR1 MNHEY and CDR2 SMNVEV (reference sequence). The germline V and J ends were trimmed by 6 bases and 6 bases, with 21 bases remaining between them. The CDR3 loop reads CASRKRRDGPGEQYF. The CDR3 DNA is TGTGCCAGCAGGAAACGGCGGGACGGCCCGGGCGAGCAGTACTTC.

The rearrangement joins TRBV7-3 to TRBJ2-5; 7 bases agree with TRBD2. CDR1 and CDR2 from the germline V gene are SGHTA and FQGTGA. The CDR3 extends over 13 amino acids. The trim removed 0 bases at V and 5 bases at J, leaving 0 bases unmatched. The CDR3 spells CASSLTREETQYF. In DNA, the CDR3 is TGTGCCAGCAGCTTAACGCGGGAGGAGACCCAGTACTTC.

The chain joins TRBV4-3 to TRBJ1-2; D remains ambiguous. The germline CDR1 and CDR2 sequences are LGHNA and YSLEER. V gave up 0 bases and J gave up 5 bases, with 19 bases separating them. The CDR3 sequence is 17 residues long. The CDR3 loop reads CASSQDISPSVLYGYTF. For the CDR3, the DNA is TGCGCCAGCAGCCAAGATATTTCCCCCTCGGTGTTATATGGCTACACCTTC.

The V gene is TRBV5-1, the J gene TRBJ2-5, with 14 bases lining up with TRBD2. Germline V lookup: CDR1 SGHRS, CDR2 YFSETQ. V gave up 4 bases and J gave up 2 bases; unmatched junction bases: 4. This CDR3 is 16 amino acids long. The CDR3 nucleotides read TGCGCCAGCAGCCCCGGGACTAGCGGGGGACAAGAGACCCAGTACTTC. This gives the protein CASSPGTSGGQETQYF.

The chain employs TRBV4-1 and TRBJ1-1, with TRBD1 matching over 8 bases. This CDR3 is built from 14 residues. Germline values: CDR1 MGHRA, CDR2 YSYEKL. With V trimmed by 6 bases and J by 1 base, 4 bases remained unmatched. The CDR3 region is CASRPGTGNTEAFF. CDR3 in DNA: TGCGCCAGCAGACCCGGGACAGGGAACACTGAAGCTTTCTTT.

The chain links TRBV25-1 to TRBJ1-1; D not resolved. Germline V gene data show CDR1 as MGHDK and CDR2 as SYGVNS. V was trimmed by 3 bases and J by 5 bases, leaving 13 bases between them. This CDR3 has 14 residues. The CDR3 loop is CASSDWSRRTEAFF. CDR3 DNA: TGTGCCAGCAGTGACTGGTCCCGGCGGACTGAAGCTTTCTTT.

The chain is built from TRBV5-5 and TRBJ2-1, with D perhaps matching TRBD1 (7 bases). V was clipped by 3 bases and J by 3 bases, with 10 bases between them. CDR1 is SGHKS and CDR2 is YYEKEE in the germline V gene (reference sequence). This CDR3 is built from 14 residues. The CDR3 protein is CASSWRDSYNEQFF. CDR3 in DNA: TGTGCCAGCAGCTGGAGGGACAGCTACAATGAGCAGTTCTTC.

The chain carries TRBV20-1 and TRBJ2-1; D is ambiguous. Germline lookup yields CDR1 DFQATT and CDR2 SNEGSKA (reference sequence). This CDR3 comprises 16 residues. The V and J ends lost 3 bases and 4 bases respectively, with 19 bases between them. CDR3 sequence (DNA): TGCAGTGCTAGTAGCCATAACAGCCCTAATTACAATGAGCAGTTCTTC. Residues: CSASSHNSPNYNEQFF.

The chain combines TRBV28 with TRBJ1-5; D remains ambiguous. CDR3 length equals 15 residues. Deletions cut 4 bases from V and 3 bases from J, with 13 bases between. Germline V gene lookup returns CDR1 MDHEN and CDR2 SYDVKM. This chain's CDR3 is CASSSLGSPNQPQHF. Here the CDR3 DNA reads TGTGCCAGCAGTTCATTGGGGAGCCCCAATCAGCCCCAGCATTTT.

The DNA for the CDR3 is TGTGCCAGCAGCTACGGGACTAGTTCAGATACGCAGTATTTT. Translated: CASSYGTSSDTQYF. The chain recombines TRBV7-9 with TRBJ2-3, with 8 nucleotides matching TRBD2. From germline, CDR1 is SEHNR and CDR2 FQNEAQ (reference sequence). The CDR3 is made up of 14 amino acids. The J segment lost 4 bases and the V segment lost 4 bases, leaving 4 bases of the junction unmatched.

The chain has TRBV7-2 and TRBJ2-3; D call uncertain. V shed 4 bases and J shed 1 base, with 12 bases lying between them. CDR3 size: 15 residues. Germline CDR1 reads SGHTA; CDR2 reads FQGNSA. CDR3 DNA sequence: TGTGCCAGCAGCTACCACTCGCTCGGCACAGATACGCAGTATTTT. This encodes CASSYHSLGTDTQYF.

This chain links TRBV7-8 with TRBJ1-2, with D unclear. The CDR3 covers 14 residues. V was pared by 2 bases and J by 1 base, with 8 bases between. Germline V gene sequence: CDR1 SGHVS, CDR2 FQNEAQ. This CDR3 is CASSLLVSNYGYTF. CDR3 DNA: TGTGCCAGCAGCTTACTCGTTAGTAACTATGGCTACACCTTC. The variable domain in full, completed from reference TRBV7-8 and TRBJ1-2, reads GAGVSQSPRYKVAKRGQDVALRCDPISGHVSLFWYQQALGQGPEFLTYFQNEAQLDKSGLPSDRFFAERPEGSVSTLKIQRTQQEDSAVYLCASSLLVSNYGYTFGSGTRLTVV.

The chain recombines TRBV3-1 (or the pseudogene TRBV3-2) with TRBJ2-3; TRBD2 matches 10 bases. The CDR3 runs 18 residues. Per the germline V gene, CDR1 is LGHDT and CDR2 is YNNKEL (reference sequence). Losses at the gene ends were 4 bases for V and 3 bases for J; bases not matched to a gene: 13. In nucleotides, the CDR3 is TGTGCCAGCAGCCGAAAGAGGTCCGGGACTAGCGTTACAGATACGCAGTATTTT. This codes for CASSRKRSGTSVTDTQYF.

CDR3 region: CASSPHDSTAGAAFF. The DNA for the CDR3 is TGTGCCAGTAGTCCCCACGACAGTACCGCCGGAGCAGCTTTCTTT. The chain recombines TRBV19 with TRBJ1-1; a weak D match, TRBD1 (5 bases). V was clipped by 5 bases and J by 10 bases, with 23 bases between them. The CDR3 extends over 15 amino acids. Germline V lookup: CDR1 LNHDA, CDR2 SQIVND (reference sequence).

The chain recombines TRBV10-1 with TRBJ1-5, with a possible D match to TRBD1 (6 bases). Germline V gives CDR1 WNHNN, CDR2 SYGVQD (reference sequence). This CDR3 has 13 residues. Trimming stripped 4 bases from V and 4 bases from J, with 8 bases between. Written as DNA, the CDR3 is TGCGCCAGCAGTGCCACAGGGAATCAGCCCCAGCATTTT. Translation gives CASSATGNQPQHF.

The genes are TRBV19 and TRBJ2-3; 9 bases agree with TRBD2. The CDR3 loop spans 16 amino acids. V trimming: 5 bases; J trimming: 0 bases; junction bases outside the gene matches: 6. Germline CDR1 reads LNHDA; CDR2 reads SQIVND (reference sequence). The CDR3 DNA reads TGTGCCAGTAGTCCTGGACTAGCGCCTAGCACAGATACGCAGTATTTT. Translated: CASSPGLAPSTDTQYF. The full variable domain, rest sourced from reference TRBV19 and TRBJ2-3, is DGGITQSPKYLFRKEGQNVTLSCEQNLNHDAMYWYRQDPGQGLRLIYYSQIVNDFQKGDIAEGYSVSREKKESFPLTVTSAQKNPTAFYLCASSPGLAPSTDTQYFGPGTRLTVL.

This clone showed up just a few times. CDR3 amino acids: CASSEAPSAYEQYF. CDR3 nucleotide sequence: TGTGCCAGCAGTGAAGCGCCCAGCGCCTACGAGCAGTACTTC. The rearrangement uses TRBV2 and TRBJ2-7; unclear D gene. Trimming removed 0 bases from V and 2 bases from J, with 8 bases in between. Germline V gene sequence: CDR1 SNHLY, CDR2 FYNNEI. The CDR3 spans 14 residues.

This chain uses TRBV5-1 with TRBJ1-5; no clear D. The CDR3 extends over 16 amino acids. The V gene lost 3 bases and the J gene lost 9 bases, with 22 bases spanning the gap. Germline lookup yields CDR1 SGHRS and CDR2 YFSETQ. This CDR3 is CASSYFNGGGDPPQHF. In DNA, the CDR3 is TGCGCCAGCAGCTACTTCAACGGTGGTGGAGATCCGCCCCAGCATTTT.